This T cell receptor (beta chain) originates from a study of graft-versus-host responses after intestinal transplantation. The wider study: Tacrolimus and steroids were given for about 3 years to all recipients after anti-thymocyte globulin induction.

Concerning this clone: Its target is not known.

Method: immunoSEQ multiplex PCR; TCRdb's copy keeps in-frame clones and lacks some. The sample holds over 65,000 clones, around 93% seen once. Broader study findings: The recipient marrow held GvH clones, and some of them showed up first in ileum or blood.

Unmatched junction bases numbered 4, after V lost 6 bases and J lost 3 bases. This CDR3 comprises 13 residues. The germline CDR1 and CDR2 sequences are SEHNR and FQNEAQ (reference sequence). The rearrangement uses TRBV7-9 and TRBJ2-7; the match to TRBD2 covers 8 bases. This sample comprised unstimulated CD8+ T cells sorted from spleen or lymph node cells, obtained before transplant. This receptor was identified in a human donor who was the organ donor for an intestinal transplant. The CDR3 sequence is CASSTGLDYEQYF. CDR3 sequence (DNA): TGTGCCAGCAGTACGGGACTAGACTACGAGCAGTACTTC. The full variable domain, rest sourced from reference TRBV7-9 and TRBJ2-7, is DTGVSQNPRHKITKRGQNVTFRCDPISEHNRLYWYRQTLGQGPEFLTYFQNEAQLEKSRLLSDRFSAERPKGSFSTLEIQRTEQGDSAMYLCASSTGLDYEQYFGPGTRLTVT.